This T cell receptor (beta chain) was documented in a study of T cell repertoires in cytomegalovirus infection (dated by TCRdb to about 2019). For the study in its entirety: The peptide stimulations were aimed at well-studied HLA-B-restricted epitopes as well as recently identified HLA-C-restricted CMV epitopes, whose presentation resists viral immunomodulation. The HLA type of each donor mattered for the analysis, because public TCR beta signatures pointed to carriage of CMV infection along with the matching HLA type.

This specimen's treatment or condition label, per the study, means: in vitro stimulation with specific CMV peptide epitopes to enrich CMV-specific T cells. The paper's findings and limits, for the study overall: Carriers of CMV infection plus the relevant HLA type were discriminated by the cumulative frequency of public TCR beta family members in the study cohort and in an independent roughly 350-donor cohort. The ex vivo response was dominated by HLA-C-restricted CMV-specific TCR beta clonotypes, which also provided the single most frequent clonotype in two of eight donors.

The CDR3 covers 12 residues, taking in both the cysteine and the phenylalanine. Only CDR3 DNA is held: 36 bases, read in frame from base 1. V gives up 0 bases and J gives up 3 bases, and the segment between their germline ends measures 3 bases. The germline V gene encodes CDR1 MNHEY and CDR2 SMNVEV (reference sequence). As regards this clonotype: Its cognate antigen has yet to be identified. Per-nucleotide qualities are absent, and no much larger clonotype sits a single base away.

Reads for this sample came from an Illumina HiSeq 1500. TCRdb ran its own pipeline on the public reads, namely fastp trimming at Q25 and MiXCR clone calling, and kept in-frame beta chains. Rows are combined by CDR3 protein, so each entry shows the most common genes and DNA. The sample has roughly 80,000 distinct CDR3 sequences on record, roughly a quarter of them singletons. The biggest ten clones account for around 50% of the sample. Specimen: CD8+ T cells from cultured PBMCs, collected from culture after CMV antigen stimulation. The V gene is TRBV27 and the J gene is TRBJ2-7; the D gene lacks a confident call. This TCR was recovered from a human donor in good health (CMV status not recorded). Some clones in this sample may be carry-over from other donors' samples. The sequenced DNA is TGTGCCAGCAGTTTATCTGGCTACGAGCAGTACTTC. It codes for CASSLSGYEQYF.